This T cell receptor (beta chain) was retrieved from a study of T cells in Graves' hyperthyroidism and ophthalmopathy (dated by TCRdb to between 2018 and 2021). Regarding the complete study: Peripheral blood was collected at initial diagnosis, before any treatment. To identify TCR V-J signatures that set the groups apart, the researchers used a discovery cohort of 100 patients, made up of around 40 with Graves' ophthalmopathy and 57 with stable Graves' hyperthyroidism. Prospective prediction of ophthalmopathy was tested in an independent validation cohort consisting of 18 hyperthyroidism patients and some 15 patients who later progressed to ophthalmopathy. The approximately 100 discovery patients were randomly split 7:3 into training and test sets. In several Graves' hyperthyroidism patients, the study also compared T-cell repertoires from thyroid tissue with T-cell repertoires from blood. Once sampling was done, hyperthyroidism patients were given methimazole at a starting dose of 30 mg daily, whereas ophthalmopathy patients were given high-dose intravenous methylprednisolone. According to the paper, TCR Vbeta CDR3 sequencing was carried out on about 140 peripheral blood samples, which came from fewer than 50 ophthalmopathy, some 73 hyperthyroidism and approximately 17 progressor patients.

This clonotype has more than one count but fewer than ten. Its specific antigen is unknown. It has no much larger one-base neighbor in the sample; base qualities were not kept. Stable Graves' hyperthyroidism was defined as the absence of progression to ophthalmopathy over 18 months of follow-up. Hyperthyroidism patients were aged 18 to 65 years and newly diagnosed, with disease duration of less than 2 months. Any patient with an uncontrolled infection, another autoimmune disease, pregnancy or lactation was excluded. Diagnoses were based on clinical symptoms, serum thyroxine and TRAb, thyroid ultrasound and orbital computed tomography. PBMCs were isolated from about 9 ml of fresh peripheral blood by Ficoll-Paque density gradient centrifugation. Total RNA was extracted with Trizol reagent, and quality was checked on an Agilent 2100 Bioanalyzer. What the work shows at the level of the full study, not this receptor alone: A model built on a 13 V-J signature distinguished ophthalmopathy from stable hyperthyroidism, reaching 87.88% sensitivity and 81.08% specificity in cross-validation and 80%/75% in testing. Blood samples also contained most of the expanded thyroid clonotypes (frequency above 0.001), which suggests that blood repertoires may reflect thyroid immune responses. In validation, progression to ophthalmopathy was predicted by the model with approximately 67% sensitivity and around 76% specificity, a median of approximately 6.5 months before onset. Sample size was not statistically predetermined, and investigators were not blinded to group allocation.

TCR beta CDR3 regions were amplified from RNA transcripts. The TCR CDR3 was subjected to a first round of RT-PCR using the HTBI primer set and the Qiagen OneStep RT-PCR kit. The libraries were constructed in a second round of multiplex PCR and then size-selected and purified. Sequencing of the libraries was done on an Illumina HiSeq2000 using paired-end 100 bp reads. The study's own analysis went as follows. Raw data were processed with SOAPnuke, discarding reads with adapters, uncalled bases, mean Phred below 15, or no exact constant-primer or identifier match. High-quality paired reads were merged using COPE v1.2.5, and each unique nucleotide sequence was defined as a clonotype. MiTCR v1.1 was used to align the clonotypes against IMGT TRBV, TRBD and TRBJ reference segments. Analysis was restricted to V-J combinations with a frequency above 0.0001, which covered about 99% of repertoires. A TCS score was defined as the ratio of F50 (clonal expansion) to E x V (chaos), with BLOSUM62-based TCRdist applied between CDR3 peptides within each V-J. Welch's t-statistics and random forest reduced just over 500 V-J features to around 14, which were used in a naive Bayes classifier (R e1071). TCRdb reprocessed the public reads (quality trimming at Q25 with fastp, clone calling with MiXCR) and kept in-frame beta chains. Identical CDR3 protein sequences are pooled into one entry, listed with their most common genes and DNA. These V and J calls rely on TCRdb rather than the paper's analysis. Present in this sample are a few hundred thousand distinct CDR3 sequences, less than 25% of which were seen just once. The top ten hold 26% of the sample.

Per the germline V gene (reference sequence), SEHNR is the CDR1 and FQNEAQ is the CDR2. Trimming leaves V shorter by 1 base and J shorter by 8 bases, with the junction holding 4 bases beyond the gene matches. The CDR3 starts with the cysteine, ends with the phenylalanine, and has 14 residues. Left in the record is the CDR3 DNA by itself, 42 bases read in frame from the first base. This chain is built from TRBV7-9 and TRBJ2-2; TRBD1 agrees with 7 junctional bases. This receptor was obtained from a man between 18 and 29 years old with Graves' hyperthyroidism. What was sequenced was blood. CDR3 sequence: CASSLGQGGGELFF. The sequence in DNA is TGTGCCAGCAGCTTAGGACAGGGCGGAGGGGAGCTGTTTTTT.